The rows below give T cell receptor beta chains drawn from one sample of a study of blood T cells in healthy people across ages. TCRdb recomputed calls from the 5' RACE reads with MiXCR, one row per CDR3 protein. Counted here are 600,000 to 1,000,000 distinct CDR3 sequences, around 25% occurring once; the ten biggest clones make up approximately 4%. These data were likewise used in another study, on T cells of mothers and their children.

Sample: blood. These receptors originate from a boy aged 5-17 years in good health. Each CDR3 is given with its conserved first and last residue. A D gene is named only where the DNA matches it firmly. Size is omitted from some rows. Given values are once, few, many or a class for expanded clones.

j_call d_call clone_size v_call cdr3_aa cdr3_nt
TRBJ2-3 TRBD2 - TRBV5-1 CASSLNSGSADTQYF TGCGCCAGCAGCTTGAATAGCGGGAGCGCAGATACGCAGTATTTT
TRBJ1-1 - - TRBV20-1 CSARDRALNTEAFF TGCAGTGCTAGAGACAGGGCATTGAACACTGAAGCTTTCTTT
TRBJ2-5 - - TRBV29-1 CSVDNRVQTQYF TGCAGCGTTGATAACAGGGTACAGACCCAGTACTTC
TRBJ2-1 TRBD1 few TRBV29-1 CSGGQGYNEQFF TGCAGCGGCGGACAGGGGTACAATGAGCAGTTCTTC
TRBJ2-5 - - TRBV2 CASSVSGLYF TGTGCCAGCAGTGTATCCGGGCTGTACTTC
TRBJ2-3 TRBD2 - TRBV18 CASSPPDLAGGLTDTQYF TGTGCCAGCTCACCACCGGACCTAGCGGGGGGGCTCACAGATACGCAGTATTTT
TRBJ2-1 TRBD2 many TRBV18 CASSLAGGNNEQFF TGTGCCAGCAGCTTAGCGGGGGGCAACAATGAGCAGTTCTTC
TRBJ2-5 TRBD2 - TRBV10-3 CAISESPAGQETQYF TGTGCCATCAGTGAGTCGCCAGCGGGGCAAGAGACCCAGTACTTC
TRBJ1-1 - few TRBV29-1 CSVALGWANTEAFF TGCAGCGTCGCCCTCGGGTGGGCGAACACTGAAGCTTTCTTT
TRBJ1-1 - - TRBV6-2/TRBV6-3 CASSYSTGRAHTEAFF TGTGCCAGCAGTTATTCCACGGGGAGGGCCCACACTGAAGCTTTCTTT
TRBJ2-5 - - TRBV12-3/TRBV12-4 CASSFWGGLDETQYF TGTGCCAGCAGTTTTTGGGGGGGCTTGGATGAGACCCAGTACTTC
TRBJ1-4 - - TRBV5-1 CASKVGVNGANEKLFF TGCGCCAGCAAGGTGGGAGTTAACGGTGCTAATGAAAAACTGTTTTTT